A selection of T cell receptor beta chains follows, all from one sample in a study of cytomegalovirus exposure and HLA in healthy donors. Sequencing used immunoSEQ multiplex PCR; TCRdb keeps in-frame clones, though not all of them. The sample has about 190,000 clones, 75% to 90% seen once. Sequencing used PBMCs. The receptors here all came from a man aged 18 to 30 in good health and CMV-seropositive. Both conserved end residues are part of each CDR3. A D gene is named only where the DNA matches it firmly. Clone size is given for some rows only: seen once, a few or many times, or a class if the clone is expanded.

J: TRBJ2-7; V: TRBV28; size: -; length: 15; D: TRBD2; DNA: TGTGCCAGCAGTGGTTTAGCGGGAGGGTCCTACGAGCAGTACTTC; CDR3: CASSGLAGGSYEQYF
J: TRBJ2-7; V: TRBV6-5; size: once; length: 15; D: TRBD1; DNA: TGTGCCAGCAGTTACCGGTCAGGGGGCTATCGAGAGCAGTACTTC; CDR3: CASSYRSGGYREQYF
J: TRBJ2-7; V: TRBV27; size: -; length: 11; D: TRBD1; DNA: TGTGCCAGCGCAGGGGGCTACGAGCAGTACTTC; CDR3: CASAGGYEQYF
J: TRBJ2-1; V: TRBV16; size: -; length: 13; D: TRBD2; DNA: TGTGCCAGCAGCCCGGGGGGGTACAATGAGCAGTTCTTC; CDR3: CASSPGGYNEQFF
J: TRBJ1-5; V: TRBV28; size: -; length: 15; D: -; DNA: TGTGCCAGCAGTTTTTTGGGGTTCCAGGGTCAGCCCCAGCATTTT; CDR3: CASSFLGFQGQPQHF
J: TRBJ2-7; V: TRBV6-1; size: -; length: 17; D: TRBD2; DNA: TGTGCCAGCAGTGGGGCGCGCACACTAGCGGGAGTGGGCGAGCAGTACTTC; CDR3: CASSGARTLAGVGEQYF
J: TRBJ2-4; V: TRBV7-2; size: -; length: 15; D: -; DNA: TGTGCCAGCAGCTTAGCGGGGGGAGCCAAAAACATTCAGTACTTC; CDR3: CASSLAGGAKNIQYF
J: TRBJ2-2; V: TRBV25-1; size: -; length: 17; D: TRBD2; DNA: TGTGCCAGCAGTGAATGGGGTAGCGGGATAAACACCGGGGAGCTGTTTTTT; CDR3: CASSEWGSGINTGELFF
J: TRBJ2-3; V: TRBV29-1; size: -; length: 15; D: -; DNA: TGCAGCGTGGCGCTCGGGGGGCTTCGCACAGATACGCAGTATTTT; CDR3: CSVALGGLRTDTQYF
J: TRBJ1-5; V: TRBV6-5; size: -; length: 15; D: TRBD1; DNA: TGTGCCAGCAGTGCCGGGACAGGGGCGGGACAGCCCCAGCATTTT; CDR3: CASSAGTGAGQPQHF
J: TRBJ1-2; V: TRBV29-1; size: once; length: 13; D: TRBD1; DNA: TGCAGCGTTGTTGGGACAGGGGTTTCTGGCTACACCTTC; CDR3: CSVVGTGVSGYTF
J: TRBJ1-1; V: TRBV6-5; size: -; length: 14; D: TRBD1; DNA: TGTGCCAGCAGTACGGACAGGGTTAACACTGAAGCTTTCTTT; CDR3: CASSTDRVNTEAFF
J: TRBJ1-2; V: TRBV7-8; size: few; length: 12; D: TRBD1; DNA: TGTGCCAGCAGCTTACCAGGGGGTGGCTACACCTTC; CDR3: CASSLPGGGYTF
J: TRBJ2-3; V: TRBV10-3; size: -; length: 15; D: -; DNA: TGTGCCATCAGCGTAGGCGGGGCGCCGGCAGATACGCAGTATTTT; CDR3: CAISVGGAPADTQYF
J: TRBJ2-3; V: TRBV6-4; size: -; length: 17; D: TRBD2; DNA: TGTGCCAGCAGTCCCCTAGCGGGAGGGCCCGGGACAGATACGCAGTATTTT; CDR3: CASSPLAGGPGTDTQYF
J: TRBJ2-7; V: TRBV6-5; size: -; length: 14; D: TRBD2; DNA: TGTGCCAGCAGTTACATGGCGGGAGGGTACGAGCAGTACTTC; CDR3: CASSYMAGGYEQYF
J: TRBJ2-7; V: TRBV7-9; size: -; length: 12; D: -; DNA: TGTGCCAGCAGCTTCAGCTCCTACGAGCAGTACTTC; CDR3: CASSFSSYEQYF
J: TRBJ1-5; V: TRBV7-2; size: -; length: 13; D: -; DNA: TGTGCCAGATTGACGGAAGGGGGTCAGCCCCAGCATTTT; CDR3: CARLTEGGQPQHF
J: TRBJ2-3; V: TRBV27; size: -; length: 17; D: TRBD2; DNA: TGTGCCAGCAGTGCCCCGACTAGCGGGAGGCCGCGGGAGACGCAGTATTTT; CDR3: CASSAPTSGRPRETQYF
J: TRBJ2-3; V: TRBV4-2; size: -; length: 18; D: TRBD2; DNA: TGTGCCAGCAGCCAAGGAGATGGAAGCGGGAGGGCCGCAGATACGCAGTATTTT; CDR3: CASSQGDGSGRAADTQYF
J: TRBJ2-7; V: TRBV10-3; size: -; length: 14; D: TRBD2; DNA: TGTGCCATCAGGGCCTCGGGGGGGGCCTACGAGCAGTACTTC; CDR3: CAIRASGGAYEQYF
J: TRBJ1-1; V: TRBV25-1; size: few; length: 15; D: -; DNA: TGTGCCAGCAGTGAAAATTCGAGGGACTGGGGGGGAGCTTTCTTT; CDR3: CASSENSRDWGGAFF
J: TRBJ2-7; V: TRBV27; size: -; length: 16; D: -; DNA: TGTGCCAGCAGTTTACAGGCTAGCGAGACCTCCTACGAGCAGTACTTC; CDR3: CASSLQASETSYEQYF
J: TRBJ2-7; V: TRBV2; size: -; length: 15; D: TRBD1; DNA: TGTGCCAGCAGTCCAGGGACAGCTCAACCCTACGAGCAGTACTTC; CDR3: CASSPGTAQPYEQYF
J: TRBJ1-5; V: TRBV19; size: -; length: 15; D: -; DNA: TGTGCCAGTAGCAAAGGGGCAGTACCTTATCAGCCCCAGCATTTT; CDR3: CASSKGAVPYQPQHF
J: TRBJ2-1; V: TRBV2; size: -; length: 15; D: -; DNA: TGTGCCAGCAGTGAAGCCGGCGGAGCCGACAATGAGCAGTTCTTC; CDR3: CASSEAGGADNEQFF
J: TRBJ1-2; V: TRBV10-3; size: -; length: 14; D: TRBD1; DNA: TGTGCCACCCTCCCGGGACAGGGTAACTATGGCTACACCTTC; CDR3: CATLPGQGNYGYTF
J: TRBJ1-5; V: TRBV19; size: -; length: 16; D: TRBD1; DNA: TGTGCCAGTAGTAACGACAGGGGGTATAGCAATCAGCCCCAGCATTTT; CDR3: CASSNDRGYSNQPQHF
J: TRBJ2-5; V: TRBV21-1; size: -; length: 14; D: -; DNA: TGTGCCAGCAGCAAAGCGGGGAGTGAGGAGACCCAGTACTTC; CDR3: CASSKAGSEETQYF
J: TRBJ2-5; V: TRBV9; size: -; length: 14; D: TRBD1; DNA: TGTGCCAGAAACGGACAGGGGAAGGGAGAGACCCAGTACTTC; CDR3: CARNGQGKGETQYF
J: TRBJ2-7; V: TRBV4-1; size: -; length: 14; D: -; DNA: TGCGCCAGCAGCCAAGGAGGCTTAGCCTACGAGCAGTACTTC; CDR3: CASSQGGLAYEQYF
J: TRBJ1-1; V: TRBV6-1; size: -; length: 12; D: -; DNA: TGTGCCAGCCCGAAGGGACATACTGAAGCTTTCTTT; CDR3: CASPKGHTEAFF
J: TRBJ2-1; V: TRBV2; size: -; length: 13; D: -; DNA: TGTGCCAGCATGGTAGCGCGTTACAATGAGCAGTTCTTC; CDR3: CASMVARYNEQFF
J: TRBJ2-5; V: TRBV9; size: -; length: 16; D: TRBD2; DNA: TGTGCCAGCAGCGTAACCGGGACTAGCGATTCCGAGACCCAGTACTTC; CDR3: CASSVTGTSDSETQYF
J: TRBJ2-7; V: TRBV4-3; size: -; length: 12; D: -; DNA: TGCGCCAGCAGCCAAGACAGGAACGAGCAGTACTTC; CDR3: CASSQDRNEQYF